Below, 11 T cell receptor beta chains from the same sample are listed, as sequenced in a study of blood T cells in healthy people across ages. Primers used in a second PCR of roughly 6 to 11 cycles were a sample-barcoded 5' primer and a J-beta primer mix. Each CDR3 protein is one row after TCRdb ran MiXCR on the 5' RACE reads. The profile covers about 1,500,000 distinct CDR3 sequences, with about 43% appearing a single time and under 8% taken by the ten largest. Sequencing was carried out using blood. Receptor source: a woman between 18 and 29 years old in good health.

In the case of this clonotype: At one boundary the junction diverges from the germline segment, which might be a read error. This chain joins TRBV14 and TRBJ2-3; D may be TRBD1 or TRBD2 (5 bases each). Germline CDR1 SGHDN, CDR2 FVKESK. The CDR3 runs 18 residues. CDR3 coding DNA: TGTGCCTGCAGCCAAGATTGGGGGACCCATGGCCCCGCAGATACGCAGTATTTT. Translated, it gives CACSQDWGTHGPADTQYF.

This chain connects TRBV29-1 to TRBJ2-7; D possibly matches TRBD1 or TRBD2 (5 bases each). V was pared by 6 bases and J by 4 bases, with 22 bases between. The CDR3 contains 15 residues. Germline V lookup: CDR1 SQVTM, CDR2 ANQGSEA. The CDR3 loop reads CSVESGAEFRYEQYF. The DNA for the CDR3 is TGCAGCGTCGAATCCGGGGCAGAATTTCGTTACGAGCAGTACTTC.

In its sample, this clonotype was seen a few times. The gene calls are TRBV3-1 and TRBJ1-2; D gene unclear. The germline V and J ends were trimmed by 4 bases and 8 bases, with 23 bases remaining between them. Germline CDR1 reads LGHDT; CDR2 reads YNNKEL (reference sequence). This CDR3 has 16 residues. The CDR3 nucleotides read TGTGCCAGCAGCCGGTTGTCTACAGAAAGCTCGTCGGGCTACACCTTC. Its translation is CASSRLSTESSSGYTF. Using reference TRBV3-1 and TRBJ1-2 for the parts outside the CDR3, the full variable domain is DTAVSQTPKYLVTQMGNDKSIKCEQNLGHDTMYWYKQDSKKFLKIMFSYNNKELIINETVPNRFSPKSPDKAHLNLHINSLELGDSAVYFCASSRLSTESSSGYTFGSGTRLTVV.

The chain uses TRBV6-5 and TRBJ2-7; 7 nucleotides align to TRBD1. The CDR3 runs 13 residues. After removal of 7 bases from V and 1 base from J, the junction contained 4 bases not matched to a gene. CDR1 is MNHEY and CDR2 is SVGAGI in the germline V gene. CDR3 protein: CASTPDRSYEQYF. Written as DNA, the CDR3 is TGTGCCAGCACCCCGGACAGGTCCTACGAGCAGTACTTC.

This chain uses TRBV9 with TRBJ2-5; 8 bases agree with TRBD2. The DNA end is more similar to TRBJ2-7, so the J call may be wrong. This CDR3 region has 15 residues. Germline V lookup: CDR1 SGDLS, CDR2 YYNGEE. CDR3 nucleotides: TGTGCCAGCAGCGTAGACGGGGGGGCCCTGGACGAGCAGTACTTC. This gives the protein CASSVDGGALDEQYF.

The chain has TRBV2 and TRBJ2-1; D is undetermined. The CDR3 length is 16 residues. Germline CDR1 and CDR2: SNHLY and FYNNEI. V shed 2 bases and J shed 6 bases, with 17 bases lying between them. The CDR3 here is CASSELEFPEFNEQFF. CDR3 nucleotide sequence: TGTGCCAGCAGTGAATTGGAGTTTCCGGAGTTCAATGAGCAGTTCTTC.

The chain employs TRBV4-1 and TRBJ1-2, with D unclear. Germline CDR1 and CDR2: MGHRA and YSYEKL. Trimming cost V 1 base and J 2 bases, with 11 bases left between them. The CDR3 contains 15 residues. The chain's CDR3 is CASSQVLASNYGYTF. For the CDR3, the DNA is TGCGCCAGCAGCCAAGTTCTGGCCAGCAACTATGGCTACACCTTC.

The CDR3 DNA reads as TGCAGTGCTAGAGATCCGCGCCAGCCCCAGGGAGCTTTCTTT. The encoded protein is CSARDPRQPQGAFF. This chain connects TRBV20-1 to TRBJ1-1; D is perhaps TRBD1 (5 bases). This CDR3 has 14 residues. The germline CDR1 and CDR2 sequences are DFQATT and SNEGSKA (reference sequence). V was pared by 0 bases and J by 10 bases, with 18 bases between.

The chain joins TRBV6-1 to TRBJ2-5, with a weak D call TRBD2 (5 bases). CDR3 size: 15 residues. V lost 0 bases to trimming and J lost 2 bases, with 10 bases between them. CDR1 is MNHNS and CDR2 is SASEGT in the germline V gene. CDR3 sequence: CASSEARGSQETQYF. The CDR3 nucleotides are TGTGCCAGCAGTGAAGCGCGAGGGAGTCAAGAGACCCAGTACTTC.

This clonotype has just a few counts. This chain links TRBV4-1 with TRBJ1-5; weak D call: TRBD1 (5 bases). V gave up 3 bases and J gave up 6 bases, with 15 bases separating them. The germline V gene encodes CDR1 MGHRA and CDR2 YSYEKL. The CDR3 extends over 15 amino acids. The CDR3 region is CASSQYLGVSQPQHF. The CDR3 nucleotides read TGCGCCAGCAGCCAGTACCTAGGGGTCAGTCAGCCCCAGCATTTT.

This clonotype was counted only a few times. This chain links TRBV9 with TRBJ2-3; unclear D gene. V lost 4 bases to trimming and J lost 2 bases, with 14 bases between them. Per the germline V gene, CDR1 is SGDLS and CDR2 is YYNGEE. The CDR3 is 15 residues long. The DNA of the CDR3 is TGTGCCAGCAGCCCTGGGTCTCTACTCACAGATACGCAGTATTTT. It encodes CASSPGSLLTDTQYF.